This T cell receptor beta chain was sequenced during a study of Graves' ophthalmopathy and Graves' hyperthyroidism. For the study at large: No progression to ophthalmopathy over 18 months defined stable hyperthyroidism.

Physicians reached a diagnosis by relying on clinical symptoms, serum thyroxine, TRAb, thyroid ultrasound and orbital computed tomography. Notes on the study in general: The authors also found most expanded thyroid clonotypes above 0.001 frequency in blood.

Germline V gene data show CDR1 as SQVTM and CDR2 as ANQGSEA. The CDR3 totals 14 residues. V lost 6 bases and J lost 3; bases outside the gene matches: 9. Points on this clonotype: Its antigen is unknown. It may be a read error: a sequence one base away is much more abundant. The missing conserved phenylalanine or tryptophan at the end of this CDR3 makes a read error likely.

Transcripts of RNA were the source for amplifying TCR beta CDR3 regions. RT-PCR was first run with HTBI primers, then multiplex PCR in a second round. MiXCR was run by TCRdb on the multiplex PCR reads, yielding one entry per CDR3 protein. The top ten clones hold approximately 10% of a sample with around 1.1 million distinct CDR3 sequences, about 36% of them seen once. The TCR comes from an adult man with Graves' hyperthyroidism. The sample taken for sequencing was peripheral blood or thyroid tissue (not recorded which). The genes are TRBV29-1 and TRBJ1-1; TRBD1 aligns across 8 bases. This CDR3 reads CSVPGQELDTEAFL. CDR3 nucleotides: TGCAGCGTGCCGGGACAGGAGCTTGACACTGAAGCTTTCCTT.